A single sample gave rise to the 23 T cell receptor beta chains below, sequenced in a study of cytomegalovirus exposure and HLA in healthy donors. A multiplex PCR was run with 60 Vbeta primers and 13 Jbeta primers. The protocol was immunoSEQ multiplex PCR, while the TCRdb copy is restricted to in-frame clones and leaves out a portion. Counted here are about 170,000 clones, around 85% occurring once; the ten biggest clones make up 2% to 2.5%. Specimen: PBMCs. Source of these receptors: a male donor in good health and CMV-seronegative.

The rearrangement joins TRBV10-3 to TRBJ1-1; 7 bases are a match to TRBD1. Germline V gene lookup returns CDR1 ENHRY and CDR2 SYGVKD. The CDR3 has 14 amino acids. Trimming cost V 6 bases and J 1 base; bases outside gene matches: 5. The CDR3 region is CAIRAGTANTEAFF. The CDR3 coding sequence is TGTGCCATCAGAGCCGGGACAGCGAACACTGAAGCTTTCTTT.

The gene calls are TRBV30 and TRBJ2-7; 9 bases are shared with TRBD1. The CDR3 runs 12 residues. Trimming took 3 bases from V and 3 from J; bases not matched to a gene: 0. Germline V lookup: CDR1 GTSNPN, CDR2 SVGIG (reference sequence). CDR3 region: CAWRGQGYEQYF. CDR3 coding DNA: TGTGCCTGGAGGGGACAGGGCTACGAGCAGTACTTC. Supplemented by reference TRBV30 and TRBJ2-7, the full variable domain reads SQTIHQWPATLVQPVGSPLSLECTVEGTSNPNLYWYRQAAGRGLQLLFYSVGIGQISSEVPQNLSASRPQDRQFILSSKKLLLSDSGFYLCAWRGQGYEQYFGPGTRLTVT.

The V and J genes are TRBV19 and TRBJ1-1; D perhaps matches TRBD1 (5 bases). The ends were cut back, 5 bases at V and 8 bases at J, with 15 bases in the middle. CDR3 length equals 13 residues. Germline CDR1 LNHDA, CDR2 SQIVND (reference sequence). CDR3 sequence (DNA): TGTGCCAGTAGTCGCATTCAGGGTGGCGAAGCTTTCTTT. Protein product: CASSRIQGGEAFF.

For this clone: Other DNA sequences in this specimen translate into the identical CDR3. The V and J genes are TRBV6-5 and TRBJ1-5; D might be TRBD1 (5 bases). CDR1 is MNHEY, CDR2 SVGAGI, per germline. Deletions cut 0 bases from V and 2 bases from J, with 8 bases between. This CDR3 has 15 residues. This chain's CDR3 is CASSYSGGGNQPQHF. CDR3 in DNA: TGTGCCAGCAGTTACTCGGGGGGGGGCAATCAGCCCCAGCATTTT.

The chain joins TRBV5-1 to TRBJ2-7; D is unresolved. Trimming pared 7 bases from V and 0 bases from J, leaving 14 bases between. This CDR3 spans 14 amino acids. CDR1 is SGHRS, CDR2 YFSETQ, per germline. CDR3: CASSDSTDSYEQYF. The CDR3 DNA reads as TGCGCCAGCTCAGACTCGACGGACTCCTACGAGCAGTACTTC.

This chain joins TRBV19 and TRBJ1-2; D uncertain. The CDR3 consists of 15 residues. The V and J ends lost 7 bases and 4 bases respectively, with 19 bases between them. In germline, CDR1 is LNHDA, CDR2 SQIVND (reference sequence). CDR3 sequence: CASISRRELGYGYTF. DNA of the CDR3: TGTGCCAGTATTTCGAGAAGGGAGCTGGGCTATGGCTACACCTTC. Complete variable domain (other parts from reference TRBV19 and TRBJ1-2): DGGITQSPKYLFRKEGQNVTLSCEQNLNHDAMYWYRQDPGQGLRLIYYSQIVNDFQKGDIAEGYSVSREKKESFPLTVTSAQKNPTAFYLCASISRRELGYGYTFGSGTRLTVV.

This clone was observed a few times. The chain links TRBV30 to TRBJ2-1; 10 bases are a match to TRBD2. V shed 1 base and J 9 bases; nucleotides not matched to a gene: 9. The CDR3 totals 15 residues. Germline V gene data show CDR1 as GTSNPN and CDR2 as SVGIG (reference sequence). CDR3 region: CAWSASLAGAGEQFF. The CDR3 DNA follows: TGTGCCTGGAGTGCCTCCCTAGCGGGGGCAGGTGAGCAGTTCTTC.

This sequence joins TRBV30 and TRBJ1-2; D uncertain. Germline CDR1 is GTSNPN and CDR2 is SVGIG (reference sequence). The CDR3 has 13 residues. Trimming removed 8 bases from V and 3 bases from J, with 16 bases in between. CDR3 nucleotide sequence: TGTGCCCAGACCCCTGGAGGTGACTATGGCTACACCTTC. Its translation: CAQTPGGDYGYTF.

The J gene is TRBJ2-1, the V gene TRBV2; TRBD1 is a possible D gene (5 bases). The CDR3 spans 14 residues. Germline values: CDR1 SNHLY, CDR2 FYNNEI. V was shortened by 8 bases and J by 4 bases, with 15 bases between the two germline ends. As DNA, the CDR3 is TGTGCCAGCCACGCAGGGCTAAATTACAATGAGCAGTTCTTC. Protein: CASHAGLNYNEQFF.

This clone occurred a few times. The V gene is TRBV25-1, the J gene TRBJ1-2, with D perhaps matching TRBD1 (5 bases). Per the germline V gene, CDR1 is MGHDK and CDR2 is SYGVNS. The CDR3 covers 12 residues. Between the trimmed V and J ends, which lost 6 bases and 6 bases, there was a span of 11 bases. The CDR3 is CASRGSGHGYTF. CDR3 coding DNA: TGTGCCAGCAGGGGTTCAGGGCATGGCTACACCTTC.

This clone was seen a single time. This same CDR3 is encoded by further DNA sequences in the sample. J is TRBJ2-1 and V is TRBV6-5; TRBD1 is a possible D gene (5 bases). The CDR3 consists of 15 residues. V was shortened by 6 bases and J by 0 bases, with 12 bases between the two germline ends. CDR1 is MNHEY, CDR2 SVGAGI, per germline. CDR3 region: CASSSGQSSYNEQFF. DNA for the CDR3: TGTGCCAGCAGCTCAGGGCAAAGCTCCTACAATGAGCAGTTCTTC.

The V and J genes are TRBV7-2 and TRBJ1-1, with a weak D call TRBD1 (6 bases). The CDR3 runs to 15 residues. Germline values: CDR1 SGHTA, CDR2 FQGNSA. V shed 5 bases and J shed 0 bases, with 13 bases lying between them. CDR3 nucleotides: TGTGCCAGCAGCCTTAGACAGGACTTGAACACTGAAGCTTTCTTT. Its protein product is CASSLRQDLNTEAFF.

As to this clone: No conserved phenylalanine or tryptophan ends this CDR3, so it is likely a read error. Because the CDR3's place on the DNA is in doubt, the DNA is left out and the CDR3 is given as listed by TCRdb. The V gene is TRBV2, the J gene TRBJ2-4; the table names TRBD2, a call not compared with the DNA. CDR1 SNHLY and CDR2 FYNNEI come from the germline V gene. Ends included, the CDR3 has 10 residues. The CDR3: CASGGGSVIY.

The chain links TRBV6-1 to TRBJ2-7, with D perhaps TRBD2 (7 bases). This CDR3 contains 14 residues. Germline loops: CDR1 MNHNS, CDR2 SASEGT. Deletions cut 8 bases from V and 0 bases from J, with 14 bases between. CDR3 coding DNA: TGTGCCAGCGGTCTAGGGGGGGGCTCCTACGAGCAGTACTTC. Translation: CASGLGGGSYEQYF.

The chain is built from TRBV7-6 and TRBJ1-6; D is uncertain. Trimming removed 5 bases from V and 9 bases from J, with 11 bases in between. The germline V gene has CDR1 SGHVS and CDR2 FNYEAQ. This CDR3 is built from 13 residues. CDR3 nucleotides: TGTGCCAGCAGCCCCCGGAGCGCTTCACCCCTCCACTTT. Its translation is CASSPRSASPLHF.

The chain combines TRBV6-6 with TRBJ2-4; 9 bases agree with TRBD2. The CDR3 spans 16 residues. CDR1 MNHNY and CDR2 SVGAGI come from the germline V gene (reference sequence). Trimming removed 2 bases from V and 7 bases from J; junction bases left unmatched: 9. The CDR3 DNA is TGTGCCAGCAGTTACCCCGCTAGCGGGGCCGGGAACATTCAGTACTTC. Translated: CASSYPASGAGNIQYF.

This clone has just one count. J is TRBJ2-5 and V is TRBV7-9, with 16 bases lining up with TRBD2. Germline-derived CDR1 and CDR2 are SEHNR and FQNEAQ (reference sequence). V was pared by 5 bases and J by 4 bases, with 1 base of the junction left unmatched. The CDR3 has 15 amino acids. CDR3 bases: TGTGCCAGCAGCGGGACTAGCGGGGGGGTAGAGACCCAGTACTTC. Translation: CASSGTSGGVETQYF.

The genes are TRBV18 and TRBJ2-3; TRBD1 matches 7 bases. J lost 2 bases, V lost 3 bases, and 11 bases had no gene match. The CDR3 covers 17 residues. The V gene's germline CDR1 is KGHSH and CDR2 LQKENI. CDR3 sequence reads: CASSPSRDRFFTDTQYF. In DNA, the CDR3 is TGTGCCAGCTCACCTTCTCGGGACAGATTTTTCACAGATACGCAGTATTTT.

Here the CDR3 reads CASSLGQGAQETQYF. In DNA, the CDR3 is TGTGCCAGCAGCCTGGGACAGGGGGCTCAAGAGACCCAGTACTTC. The chain uses TRBV11-3 and TRBJ2-5, with TRBD1 matching over 12 bases. The trim removed 5 bases at V and 2 bases at J, leaving 3 bases unmatched. This CDR3 has 15 amino acids. Germline V gives CDR1 SGHNT, CDR2 YENEEA.

Regarding this clone: Germline is not matched at one junction end, which may reflect a read error. The chain is built from TRBV27 and TRBJ1-4, with TRBD1 matching 8 bases. Germline loops: CDR1 MNHEY, CDR2 SMNVEV (reference sequence). The CDR3 is made up of 15 amino acids. The CDR3 spells CLQGARSDSNEKLFF. The DNA for the CDR3 is TGCCTCCAGGGGGCCCGTTCTGACTCTAATGAAAAACTGTTTTTT.

This clone was found a few times. The chain uses TRBV28 and TRBJ1-2; D unclear. CDR3 length: 12 amino acids. Germline loops: CDR1 MDHEN, CDR2 SYDVKM. The ends were cut back, 3 bases at V and 2 bases at J, with 4 bases in the middle. In DNA, the CDR3 is TGTGCCAGCAGTTTTAGAAACTATGGCTACACCTTC. Its translation is CASSFRNYGYTF.

On this clone itself: The same CDR3 arises from other DNA sequences in this sample as well. The rearrangement uses TRBV5-1 and TRBJ1-1, with 8 bases identical to TRBD1. The CDR3 covers 14 residues. Trimming cost V 3 bases and J 1 base; bases outside gene matches: 2. CDR1 is SGHRS and CDR2 is YFSETQ in the germline V gene. The chain's CDR3 is CASSSGQANTEAFF. CDR3 nucleotides: TGCGCCAGCAGCTCGGGACAGGCGAACACTGAAGCTTTCTTT.

This clone came up once. This chain uses TRBV7-8 with TRBJ2-7, with 9 bases that match TRBD2. After removal of 5 bases from V and 4 bases from J, the junction contained 6 bases not matched to a gene. Germline loops: CDR1 SGHVS, CDR2 FQNEAQ. This CDR3 has 14 amino acids. This CDR3 reads CASSPGLAGYEQYF. CDR3 DNA: TGTGCCAGCAGCCCGGGACTAGCCGGGTACGAGCAGTACTTC.